This T cell receptor (beta chain) was identified in a study of shared clonotypes between healthy human individuals. CD45RO-negative, CCR7-selected cells formed the naive CD8 fraction, which excluded terminally differentiated effector memory CD45RA+ cells. The donor population consisted of healthy HIV-negative adults with no recent acute infections or vaccinations. In the authors' workflow: ImmunoSEQ yielded junction-only sequences lacking quality scores, so filtering differed. Sequencing used immunoSEQ multiplex PCR; TCRdb keeps in-frame clones, though not all of them. The V and J calls and clone size come from that table; D and trimming were worked out from the DNA. The sample has around 560,000 clones, about 95% seen once. V was clipped by 1 base and J by 7 bases, with 14 bases between them. The CDR3 totals 15 residues. Germline-derived CDR1 and CDR2 are MNHNS and SASEGT.

Sequencing used naive CD8+ T cells sorted from blood. The rearrangement joins TRBV6-1 to TRBJ2-1; D possibly corresponds to TRBD2 (6 bases). The TCR sequence derives from a woman aged 25 to 39 in good health. The CDR3 region has the DNA TGTGCCAGCAGTGAAGGGGCTAGCGCGATTAATGAGCAGTTCTTC. It specifies CASSEGASAINEQFF.